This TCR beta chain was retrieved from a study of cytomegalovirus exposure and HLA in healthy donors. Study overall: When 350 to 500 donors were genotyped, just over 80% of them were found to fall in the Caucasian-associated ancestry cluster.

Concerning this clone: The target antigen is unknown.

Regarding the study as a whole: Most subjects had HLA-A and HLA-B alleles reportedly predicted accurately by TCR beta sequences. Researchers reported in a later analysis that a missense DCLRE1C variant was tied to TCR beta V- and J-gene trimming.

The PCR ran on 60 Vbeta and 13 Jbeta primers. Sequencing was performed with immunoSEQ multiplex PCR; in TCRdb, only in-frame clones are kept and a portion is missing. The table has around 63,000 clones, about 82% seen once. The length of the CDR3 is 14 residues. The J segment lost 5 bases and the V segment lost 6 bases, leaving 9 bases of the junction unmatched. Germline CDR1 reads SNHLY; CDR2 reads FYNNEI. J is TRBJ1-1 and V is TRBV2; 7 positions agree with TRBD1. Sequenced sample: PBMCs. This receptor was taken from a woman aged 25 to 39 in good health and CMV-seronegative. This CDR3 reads CASRYDREGTEAFF. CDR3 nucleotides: TGTGCCAGCAGGTACGACAGGGAAGGAACTGAAGCTTTCTTT.